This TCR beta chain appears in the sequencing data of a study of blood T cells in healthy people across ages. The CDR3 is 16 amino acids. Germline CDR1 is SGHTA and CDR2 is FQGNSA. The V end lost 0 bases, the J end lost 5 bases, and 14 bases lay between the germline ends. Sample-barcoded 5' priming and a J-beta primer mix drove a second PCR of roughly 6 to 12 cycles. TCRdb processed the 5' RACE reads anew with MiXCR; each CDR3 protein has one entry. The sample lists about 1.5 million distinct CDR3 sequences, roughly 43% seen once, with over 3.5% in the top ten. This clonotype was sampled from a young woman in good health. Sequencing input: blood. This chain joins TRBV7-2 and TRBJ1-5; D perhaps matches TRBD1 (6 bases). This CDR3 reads CASSLASRKGDQPQHF. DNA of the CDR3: TGTGCCAGCAGCTTAGCGTCGAGAAAGGGGGATCAGCCCCAGCATTTT.